One T cell receptor (beta chain) is described in this entry. Its recognized antigen is unknown. Base qualities were left out, and no much larger clone turns up one base away. The cohort comprised some 730 healthy bone marrow donors. All cohort members were sampled while nominally healthy, although unrecorded immune exposures were likely present. The donor tested CMV seropositive, placing the donor among the 310 or so seropositive members of the cohort. Each donor provided a peripheral blood sample, and peripheral blood mononuclear cells were used for TCR beta sequencing. The Qiagen DNeasy Blood Extraction Kit was used to extract genomic DNA from the blood cell samples. Libraries were built with the immunoSEQ multiplex PCR assay. For the multiplex PCR, a mixture combining 60 forward primers for TCR Vbeta segments and 13 reverse primers for TCR Jbeta segments was used. Amplification of the CDR3 region of rearranged TCR beta genes was performed with a multiplex PCR assay on genomic DNA. The amplified TCR beta libraries were sequenced on the Illumina HiSeq System as 87-base-pair reads. As for how the authors treated the data: A later analysis tallied 75 million to 85 million unique TCR beta chains across the approximately 670 repertoires, and approximately 9.9 million of those chains were shared by two or more donors. A nearest-neighbor algorithm error-corrected the raw reads and collapsed the reads into unique sequences, merging closely related sequences to remove PCR and sequencing errors. CDR3 sequences were aligned to IMGT reference sequences to assign V, D and J gene segments. For a sequence to be retained, at least a six-nucleotide match to both a V gene segment and a J gene segment was required. A rearrangement was called productive if the CDR3 had no stop codons and remained in frame with V and J, and every other rearrangement was called non-productive. CDR3 was defined according to IMGT convention as the region running from the second conserved V-encoded cysteine to the conserved J-encoded phenylalanine. Sequences without an unambiguous match to a single V gene segment were excluded from the earlier analysis of 500 to 700 of the donors. In an earlier analysis of several hundred of the donors, V segments were called functional above 56.7% productive rearrangements and were called segregating when the between-donor standard deviation exceeded 5%. A statistical classification framework was developed to diagnose cytomegalovirus status using the catalog of TCR beta chain sequences. V and J gene assignment, in a later analysis, came from comparing TCR nucleotide sequences with IMGT/GENE-DB human TR gene sequences. The TCRdist pipeline was used in a later analysis to assign CDR3 sequences and most-parsimonious VDJ recombination scenarios. A later analysis defined each TCR beta chain by its CDR3 amino acid sequence plus V-gene family, and excluded reads lacking a unique V-gene family. As a way to deal with suspected cross-contamination and a sequencing artifact, a later analysis dropped roughly 600 nucleotide sequences that were highly shared and had low generation probability. A later analysis calculated a clonal expansion index for each public chain from normalized within-repertoire ranks of inferred template counts. In a later analysis, generation probabilities were computed with a VDJ recombination model fitted to out-of-frame rearrangements, and the resulting probabilities were checked against IGoR. In a later analysis, hypergeometric tests were used to score TCR-TCR, TCR-HLA and TCR-CMV co-occurrence, with a repertoire-size bias correction applied to TCR pairs. In a later analysis, false discovery rates were estimated by permuting HLA or CMV assignments 20 times. A later analysis grouped co-occurring TCRs with DBSCAN, adding TCRdist sequence similarity when clustering within HLA-allele-positive subsets. For co-occurrence clustering, repertoires with fewer than 30,000 or more than 120,000 public chains were excluded, along with 5 or 6 repertoires with anomalous nucleotide sharing. This is the immuneACCESS table as TCRdb keeps it, with only in-frame sequences that have V and J called. A part of the clones is gone; compared with another copy, unresolved V genes explain less than half, and the rest is unexplained. V and J calls and clone size follow that table, whereas D and trimming were derived from the DNA. This sample comprises around 210,000 clones, roughly 77% of them detected only once. The ten largest clones add up to around 0.42% of the sample.

This sample is part of a study of cytomegalovirus exposure and HLA in healthy donors (dated by TCRdb to 2015 to 2018). Some background on the complete study: In an earlier analysis of under 750 of the donors, approximately 300 Gb of sequence data and some 100 million unique TCR beta sequences from about 180 million T cells were reported. The study was designed to test whether signatures of past pathogen exposure could be identified by cataloging public T cell receptors. To decide whether each TCR beta V gene segment behaved as functional or pseudogenic, an earlier analysis of some 600 of the donors relied on high-throughput TCR beta sequencing. The later analysis used no new phenotypic data to find candidate immune exposures, relying instead on TCR beta sequences and their occurrence across donors. The study profiled the T cell repertoires of some 610 subjects by immunosequencing and related them to cytomegalovirus serostatus. An early release that covered approximately 600 HLA-typed donors contained approximately 290 gigabases of sequencing data and tens of millions of unique TCR sequences. Across 300 to 400 genotyped donors of the cohort, an average of 235,054 unique TCR beta nucleotide sequences per donor were sequenced, and roughly a sixth of those sequences were non-productive. The number of typed donors differed by locus: about 629-630 for A, B, C, DRB1 and DQB1; approximately 540 for DQA1; 606 for DPA1; and roughly 470 for DPB1. Class I and class II HLA loci were covered by the typing at four-digit resolution. A handful of DR-DQ haplotypes were handled as single units for association and clustering because linkage in the cohort was strong. Donor age, sex, ethnicity and CMV serostatus were compiled alongside the repertoire data. Every discovery cohort repertoire had been produced on one sequencing platform. A separate validation cohort of 100 to 150 different subjects was used in addition to the roughly 640-subject first cohort. To predict cytomegalovirus infection status, the study combined high-throughput TCR immunosequencing, statistical association of individual TCRs with disease status, and machine learning. Genome-wide SNP genotypes for about 65% of the roughly 670 donors were used in a later genetic analysis, which treated that subset as a discovery cohort. In a later analysis, previously published TCR beta repertoires from about 640 donors were re-analyzed and high-resolution HLA genotyping was added so that TCR occurrence patterns could be studied. Of the roughly 400 genotyped donors, roughly 80% were placed in the genetic ancestry cluster associated with self-reported Caucasian donors. On the study overall, not on this receptor specifically: A cluster of highly shared sequence variants was judged likely to represent a technical artifact of the sequencing pipeline. Three of the identified cytomegalovirus-associated TCR beta chains were confirmed in vitro to be specific for cytomegalovirus antigens. For the cohort, immune exposure information was limited to CMV serostatus. Some IMGT-functional V segments, including TRBV6-2 and TRBV6-3, could not be distinguished by the 87-base-pair reads and were therefore excluded. Most TCR sequences were observed very rarely across donors, whereas some public TCRs were present in many individuals. Most CMV-associated TCR beta chains appeared to be HLA-restricted in a later analysis, and the HLA associations seemed to be driven largely by CMV exposure. According to the authors, the approach could potentially be generalized to other disease states and immunological phenotypes. A later genetic analysis reported fewer N-insertions in productive TCRs among donors in an Asian-associated ancestry cluster than the approximately 670-donor mean. Specific HLA alleles were associated with 16,951 TCR beta sequences at a false discovery rate of 0.05 in a later analysis. In a later analysis, the rate of TCR association differed among HLA loci, with DRB1 alleles having the most associated TCRs and HLA-C alleles having the fewest. Strong co-occurrence of HLA alleles, especially DR and DQ, made assigning TCR associations to individual alleles difficult. Several of the top co-occurrence clusters appeared to be linked to parvovirus B19, influenza, CMV and Epstein-Barr virus, according to a later analysis. About 15 rarely observed V segments, including chromosome 9 orphons, were excluded from the earlier analysis of some 590 of the donors because counts were too low. A later genetic analysis associated a missense DCLRE1C variant with V-gene and J-gene trimming of TCR beta chains, and an independent cohort replicated the association. A further reported finding was that TCR beta sequences accurately predicted the HLA-A and HLA-B alleles for most subjects in the first cohort. Cytomegalovirus status was reported to be diagnosed by the classifier with high specificity and sensitivity in both the original and validation cohorts. This cohort had only TCR beta chains sequenced, and the lack of alpha or paired-chain data limited which features could be detected. In an earlier analysis of approximately 590 of the donors, most TCR beta V segments were observed in productive rearrangements about 87% or about 30% of the time, broadly matching IMGT annotations. In a later analysis, HLA-associated TCR beta chains showed more clonal expansion and lower generation probabilities than non-associated chains that were equally common. Roughly uniform sequencing depth across donors was assumed in presence/absence analyses, although this assumption may not hold. Correlated functional status among segregating V segments might be attributable to linkage disequilibrium, but an unknown experimental factor could not be ruled out. A total of fewer than 200 TCR beta chains were listed by the study as associated with cytomegalovirus. Because HLA typing was unavailable for some donors at each locus, only the typed subset was used in association tests.

The CDR3 covers 15 residues, taking in both the cysteine and the phenylalanine. Kept here is only the CDR3 DNA, which spans 45 bases and is read in frame from base 1. Taken from the germline V gene, the CDR1 and CDR2 loops are SGDLS and YYNGEE. Cut back by 2 bases and 0 bases, the V and J ends lie 8 bases apart. This receptor chain uses TRBV9 and TRBJ1-4; a confident D gene designation cannot be given. Sequenced: PBMCs. The sequence came from a male donor in good health and CMV-seropositive. The base sequence is TGTGCCAGCAGCGTTACGGGTACAACTAATGAAAAACTGTTTTTT. It codes for CASSVTGTTNEKLFF. The entire variable domain, with the stretches around the CDR3 drawn from the reference TRBV9 and TRBJ1-4 proteins, is DSGVTQTPKHLITATGQRVTLRCSPRSGDLSVYWYQQSLDQGLQFLIQYYNGEERAKGNILERFSAQQFPDLHSELNLSSLELGDSALYFCASSVTGTTNEKLFFGSGTQLSVL.